The TCR beta chain under discussion was sequenced for a study of OX40 agonist ivuxolimab in advanced cancers. Overall study: Ivuxolimab is a fully human IgG2 antibody that activates OX40 (CD134).

TCRdb keeps only in-frame clones here, not all; method: immunoSEQ multiplex PCR. The sample lists 40,000 to 50,000 clones, 88% seen once, with about 56% in the top ten. This CDR3 has 16 residues. This sample comprised CD4+ or CD8+ T cells sorted from blood, obtained in a trial of the OX40 agonist ivuxolimab. The source of this sequence is an adult with an advanced solid tumor such as melanoma, head and neck, liver or kidney cancer. This chain links TRBV21-1 with TRBJ1-5. TRBV21-1 is designated a pseudogene. The chain's CDR3 is CASSKEGRVLDQPQHF. The CDR3 nucleotides are TGTGCCAGCAGCAAAGAGGGTAGGGTGTTGGATCAGCCCCAGCATTTT.